This T cell receptor beta chain originates from a study of T cell repertoires in ileal Crohn's disease. Produced via immunoSEQ multiplex PCR; TCRdb's table is partial and in-frame only. The data contain 2,100 or so clones, 74% of them singletons. Lamina propria lymphocytes from surgical specimens were isolated on a density gradient before sorting. Trimming stripped 0 bases from V and 1 base from J, with 9 bases between. This CDR3 contains 15 residues. Looked up from germline, CDR1 is LGHNA and CDR2 is YSLEER. The source of this sequence is an adult with Crohn's disease. Some clones in this sample may be carry-over from other donors' samples. Sequenced material: CD8+ T cells from ileum. The gene calls are TRBV4-3 and TRBJ1-2; D uncertain. The CDR3: CASSQEYQDNYGYTF. Written as DNA, the CDR3 is TGCGCCAGCAGCCAAGAGTACCAGGATAACTATGGCTACACCTTC.